The clone carrying this TCR beta chain was detected only a few times. The data derive from a study of identifying expanded T cells in peripheral blood. Method: immunoSEQ multiplex PCR; TCRdb's copy keeps in-frame clones and lacks some. The sample contains 90,000 or so clones, approximately 86% of which appear only once. Collection occurred without any documented infections or immune events in donors. The V gene's germline CDR1 is SGHAT and CDR2 FQDESV (reference sequence). V gave up 2 bases and J gave up 10 bases; unmatched junction bases: 13. The CDR3 has 16 amino acids. Sequencing was carried out using blood. The sequence came from a person aged 18-70 years in good health. The genes are TRBV11-1 and TRBJ2-2; 7 bases map to TRBD1. The CDR3 DNA sequence: TGTGCCAGCAGCTTACGTGGTGGCCGCAGGGGGTCGGAGCTGTTTTTT. Amino acid sequence: CASSLRGGRRGSELFF.